A single sample gave rise to the 8 T cell receptor beta chains below, sequenced in a study of cytomegalovirus exposure and HLA in healthy donors. Primers: 60 Vbeta forward and 13 Jbeta reverse. Using immunoSEQ multiplex PCR, the repertoire was profiled, and TCRdb retains in-frame clones only, with some absent. The data hold some 200,000 clones, with about 9.4% observed a single time. Specimen: PBMCs. The receptors shown here come from a woman aged 25 to 45 in good health and CMV-seropositive.

The rearrangement links TRBV5-1 to TRBJ2-5; D is ambiguous. Trimming stripped 0 bases from V and 5 bases from J, with 8 bases between. The CDR3 has 13 residues. CDR1 and CDR2 (germline): SGHRS, YFSETQ. The DNA of the CDR3 is TGCGCCAGCAGCTTGGACGATCGGGAGACCCAGTACTTC. It codes for CASSLDDRETQYF.

The rearrangement uses TRBV11-3 and TRBJ2-3; 8 nucleotides align to TRBD1. V shed 0 bases and J 1 base; nucleotides not matched to a gene: 0. The germline gives CDR1 SGHNT, CDR2 YENEEA. The CDR3 loop spans 15 amino acids. CDR3 sequence reads: CASSLETGGTDTQYF. The CDR3 bases are TGTGCCAGCAGCTTAGAGACAGGGGGCACAGATACGCAGTATTTT.

V usage is TRBV12-5 and J usage is TRBJ2-2; TRBD2 might be the D (5 bases). The CDR3 has 16 residues. The germline CDR1 and CDR2 sequences are LGHNT and FRNRAP. Trimming removed 1 base at V and 0 bases at J, with 9 bases between. The CDR3 reads CASGLGPGTNTGELFF. The CDR3 nucleotides are TGTGCTAGTGGTTTGGGTCCGGGGACGAACACCGGGGAGCTGTTTTTT.

The gene calls are TRBV6-6 and TRBJ2-2; 8 nucleotides align to TRBD2. Germline assignment: CDR1 MNHNY and CDR2 SVGAGI (reference sequence). The CDR3 sequence is 16 residues long. V gave up 2 bases and J gave up 7 bases; unmatched junction bases: 9. In nucleotides, the CDR3 is TGTGCCAGCAGTTACGGCGCTAGCGGGCACCTCGGGGAGCTGTTTTTT. Protein: CASSYGASGHLGELFF.

This clone was observed a few times. This sequence joins TRBV30 and TRBJ1-5; 7 bases are shared with TRBD1. The V gene end was trimmed by 1 base and the J gene end by 15 bases; junction bases not matched to a gene: 12. This CDR3 is 13 amino acids long. From germline, CDR1 is GTSNPN and CDR2 SVGIG (reference sequence). The CDR3 region is CAWSEQGVPRRHF. CDR3 coding DNA: TGTGCCTGGAGTGAGCAGGGGGTCCCCCGTCGGCATTTT.

This clone has only a few counts. The genes are TRBV10-3 and TRBJ1-2; TRBD1 matches 8 bases. Losses at the gene ends were 4 bases for V and 6 bases for J; bases not matched to a gene: 4. Germline CDR1 ENHRY, CDR2 SYGVKD. This CDR3 has 13 residues. The CDR3 region has the DNA TGTGCCATCAGTGCCCCGGGACAGGATGGCTACACCTTC. Its protein is CAISAPGQDGYTF.

This clone was found a few times. The chain has TRBV10-3 and TRBJ1-2; 10 positions match TRBD1. V gave up 6 bases and J gave up 8 bases; unmatched junction bases: 6. Germline loops: CDR1 ENHRY, CDR2 SYGVKD. The CDR3 contains 13 residues. The CDR3 sequence is CAISLTGGMGYTF. The CDR3 bases are TGTGCCATCAGCCTGACAGGGGGCATGGGCTACACCTTC.

This clone was observed a few times. The chain recombines TRBV7-9 with TRBJ2-7, with D unclear. This CDR3 region has 15 residues. With 1 base removed from V and 2 bases from J, the gap between germline ends came to 12 bases. From germline, CDR1 is SEHNR and CDR2 FQNEAQ (reference sequence). CDR3 residues: CASSLGLGLTYEQYF. In nucleotides, the CDR3 is TGTGCCAGCAGCTTAGGGCTAGGCTTAACCTACGAGCAGTACTTC.